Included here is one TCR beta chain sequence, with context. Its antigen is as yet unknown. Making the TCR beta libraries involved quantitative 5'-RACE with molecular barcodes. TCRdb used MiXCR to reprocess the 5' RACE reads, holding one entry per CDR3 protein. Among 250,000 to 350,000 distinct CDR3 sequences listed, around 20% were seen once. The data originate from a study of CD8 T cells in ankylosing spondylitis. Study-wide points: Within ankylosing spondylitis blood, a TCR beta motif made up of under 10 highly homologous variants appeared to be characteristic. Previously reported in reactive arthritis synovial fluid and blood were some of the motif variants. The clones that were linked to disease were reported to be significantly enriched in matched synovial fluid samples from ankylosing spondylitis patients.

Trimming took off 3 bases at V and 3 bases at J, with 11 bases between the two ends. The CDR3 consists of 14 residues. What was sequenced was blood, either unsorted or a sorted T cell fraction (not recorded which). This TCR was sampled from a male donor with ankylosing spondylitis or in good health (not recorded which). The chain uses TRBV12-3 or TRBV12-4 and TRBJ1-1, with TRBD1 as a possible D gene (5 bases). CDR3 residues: CASSFWGEDTEAFF. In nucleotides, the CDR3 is TGTGCCAGCAGTTTCTGGGGGGAAGACACTGAAGCTTTCTTT.